Each of the 20 T cell receptor beta chains below was sequenced from the same sample in a study of T-cell reconstitution after alpha-beta-depleted transplantation in children. A library of TCRbeta sequences, prepared with unique molecular identifiers, was generated. TCRdb reprocessed the PCR reads with MiXCR, giving one entry per CDR3 protein. The sample includes around 490,000 distinct CDR3 sequences, more than 9.5% of them seen just once. This material consisted of PBMCs, mostly from graft donor cells, taken 180 days after TCRalphabeta/CD19-depleted stem cell transplant. These receptors were taken from a female patient aged 2-9 years who had a stem cell transplant for aplastic anemia, so the T cells may come from the graft donor.

This clonotype appeared a few times. The V and J genes are TRBV11-2 and TRBJ2-3; TRBD2 agrees at 9 bases. The CDR3 covers 16 residues. Germline CDR1 reads SGHAT; CDR2 reads FQNNGV. Germline trimming cut 5 bases from V and 3 bases from J; bases unmatched to any gene: 9. CDR3 amino acids: CASSASRLAGTDTQYF. The CDR3, as DNA: TGTGCCAGCAGCGCGTCCCGGCTAGCGGGAACAGATACGCAGTATTTT.

This clonotype was picked up a small number of times. This chain links TRBV29-1 with TRBJ1-2, with TRBD1 as a possible D gene (6 bases). The germline V gene has CDR1 SQVTM and CDR2 ANQGSEA. V was shortened by 0 bases and J by 4 bases, with 15 bases between the two germline ends. CDR3 length: 15 residues. CDR3 sequence: CSVEERTETVYGYTF. DNA of the CDR3: TGCAGCGTTGAAGAAAGGACAGAAACCGTCTATGGCTACACCTTC.

This clonotype was picked up a small number of times. V gene TRBV4-3 combines with J gene TRBJ1-1, with D tentatively TRBD1 (5 bases). The CDR3 totals 12 residues. V was shortened by 3 bases and J by 7 bases, with 9 bases between the two germline ends. CDR1 is LGHNA, CDR2 YSLEER, per germline. The CDR3 DNA reads as TGCGCCAGCAGCCACACAGGCATTGAAGCTTTCTTT. Translation: CASSHTGIEAFF.

J is TRBJ2-2 and V is TRBV4-1; 7 bases map to TRBD1. CDR3 length: 14 amino acids. The germline gives CDR1 MGHRA, CDR2 YSYEKL. The J segment lost 5 bases and the V segment lost 4 bases, leaving 4 bases of the junction unmatched. Here the CDR3 reads CASSLRTGTGELFF. CDR3 bases: TGCGCCAGCAGCCTGAGGACAGGAACCGGGGAGCTGTTTTTT.

This clonotype has only a few counts. The chain uses TRBV5-1 and TRBJ2-1; 10 positions match TRBD2. With 6 bases clipped from V and 2 bases from J, the junction kept 8 bases outside the gene matches. The germline CDR1 and CDR2 sequences are SGHRS and YFSETQ. The CDR3 is made up of 16 amino acids. This CDR3 is CASKKGAGGTYNEQFF. The DNA for the CDR3 is TGCGCCAGCAAAAAGGGAGCGGGAGGGACCTACAATGAGCAGTTCTTC.

This clonotype was observed many times. The rearrangement links TRBV28 to TRBJ2-7, with TRBD1 matching 8 bases. This CDR3 has 14 amino acids. Germline-derived CDR1 and CDR2 are MDHEN and SYDVKM. The V and J ends lost 5 bases and 3 bases, in that order; junction bases with no gene match: 6. CDR3: CASSPGTGFYEQYF. The CDR3 nucleotides read TGTGCCAGCAGTCCCGGGACAGGTTTCTACGAGCAGTACTTC.

This clonotype was observed many times. This chain connects TRBV13 to TRBJ2-3; unclear D gene. This CDR3 has 14 amino acids. Trimming removed 2 bases from V and 0 bases from J, with 6 bases in between. The germline gives CDR1 PRHDT, CDR2 FYEKMQ (reference sequence). CDR3 loop: CASSLIGSTDTQYF. In DNA form, the CDR3 reads TGTGCCAGCAGCTTAATCGGGAGCACAGATACGCAGTATTTT.

The rearrangement uses TRBV5-6 and TRBJ2-5; D possibly corresponds to TRBD1 (5 bases). This CDR3 is built from 14 residues. Trimming pared 0 bases from V and 4 bases from J, leaving 10 bases between. Germline lookup yields CDR1 SGHDT and CDR2 YYEEEE. In DNA form, the CDR3 reads TGTGCCAGCAGCTTGGGGCTTAGGGGAGAGACCCAGTACTTC. It yields the protein CASSLGLRGETQYF.

The chain recombines TRBV7-2 with TRBJ2-1; 12 nucleotides line up with TRBD2. CDR3 size: 15 residues. CDR1 and CDR2 (germline): SGHTA, FQGNSA. V lost 5 bases to trimming and J lost 7 bases; unmatched junction nucleotides: 6. The CDR3 region is CASSVTGTSGNEQFF. The CDR3 coding sequence is TGTGCCAGCAGCGTAACCGGGACTAGCGGGAATGAGCAGTTCTTC.

V gene TRBV7-8 combines with J gene TRBJ2-3; 8 nucleotides line up with TRBD2. The germline V gene encodes CDR1 SGHVS and CDR2 FQNEAQ. J lost 4 bases, V lost 1 base, and 10 bases had no gene match. This CDR3 comprises 17 residues. The CDR3 loop reads CASSLVLALAGSDTQYF. In DNA, the CDR3 is TGTGCCAGCAGCTTAGTTTTGGCTCTAGCGGGTTCAGATACGCAGTATTTT.

The chain joins TRBV20-1 to TRBJ2-7; no clear D. Trimming removed 0 bases at V and 7 bases at J, with 22 bases between. CDR1 DFQATT and CDR2 SNEGSKA come from the germline V gene (reference sequence). This CDR3 is built from 16 residues. The CDR3 DNA follows: TGCAGTGCTAGAGATTGGGCCCAAAAGCGCCCTTGGGAGCAGTACTTC. It is translated as CSARDWAQKRPWEQYF.

This clonotype appeared a few times. The CDR3 is CASRWAGAAKNIQYF. CDR3 bases: TGCGCCAGCAGATGGGCGGGGGCAGCCAAAAACATTCAGTACTTC. The J gene is TRBJ2-4, the V gene TRBV5-1; maybe TRBD2 (7 bases). V lost 5 bases, J lost 0 bases, and 12 bases lay in between. In germline, CDR1 is SGHRS, CDR2 YFSETQ. The CDR3 sequence is 15 residues long.

This clonotype has a handful of counts. The rearrangement links TRBV28 to TRBJ2-7; weak D call: TRBD1 (6 bases). The CDR3 has 13 residues. Germline loops: CDR1 MDHEN, CDR2 SYDVKM. Between the trimmed V and J ends, which lost 7 bases and 5 bases, there was a span of 15 bases. Here the CDR3 reads CASITRGTDEQYF. CDR3 bases: TGTGCCAGCATCACCAGGGGTACCGACGAGCAGTACTTC.

The chain combines TRBV27 with TRBJ2-1; TRBD1 aligns across 7 bases. The junction had 5 bases not matched to a gene; V was cut back by 3 bases and J by 9 bases. Germline V gene data show CDR1 as MNHEY and CDR2 as SMNVEV (reference sequence). The CDR3 runs to 13 residues. The DNA of the CDR3 is TGTGCCAGCAGTTTGGGGACAGTGGCTGAGCAGTTCTTC. Its protein product is CASSLGTVAEQFF.

J is TRBJ1-4 and V is TRBV28, with no clear D. The CDR3 spans 13 residues. CDR1 and CDR2 (germline): MDHEN, SYDVKM. Deletions cut 8 bases from V and 0 bases from J, with 7 bases between. For the CDR3, the DNA is TGTGCCAGCCTAGGCTCAACTAATGAAAAACTGTTTTTT. Translating gives CASLGSTNEKLFF.

This chain connects TRBV6-1 to TRBJ2-3, with 9 nucleotides matching TRBD1. The CDR3 is made up of 13 amino acids. With V trimmed by 11 bases and J by 2 bases, 5 bases remained unmatched. Germline CDR1 is MNHNS and CDR2 is SASEGT. The CDR3 DNA reads as TGTGCCCTCGGGACAGGGACCACAGATACGCAGTATTTT. The encoded protein is CALGTGTTDTQYF.

This clonotype was counted ten times or more. This chain connects TRBV2 to TRBJ2-5; 7 positions agree with TRBD1. Trimming took 6 bases from V and 2 from J; bases not matched to a gene: 9. Germline V gene lookup returns CDR1 SNHLY and CDR2 FYNNEI. This CDR3 is built from 15 residues. CDR3 region: CASSRGDREQETQYF. The CDR3 coding sequence is TGTGCCAGCAGCAGGGGCGACAGGGAACAAGAGACCCAGTACTTC.

The V call is TRBV4-3, the J call TRBJ1-1; 11 nucleotides align to TRBD1. The ends lost 0 bases at V and 6 bases at J; junction bases unmatched: 6. The CDR3 has 16 residues. Germline CDR1 and CDR2: LGHNA and YSLEER. For the CDR3, the DNA is TGCGCCAGCAGCCAAGATCGGGGACAGGGGGTTCCTGAAGCTTTCTTT. It translates to CASSQDRGQGVPEAFF.

At least ten counts were recorded for this clonotype. The chain couples TRBV12-3 or TRBV12-4 to TRBJ2-7, with 10 bases aligning to TRBD2. V lost 5 bases to trimming and J lost 5 bases; unmatched junction nucleotides: 9. The CDR3 runs 15 residues. CDR3 amino acids: CASSPGLAEAHEQYF. CDR3 DNA sequence: TGTGCCAGCAGTCCTGGACTAGCGGAGGCCCACGAGCAGTACTTC.

In its sample, this clonotype was seen a few times. The V call is TRBV6-5, the J call TRBJ2-7, with D perhaps matching TRBD1 or TRBD2 (6 bases each). V was trimmed by 6 bases and J by 1 base, leaving 19 bases between them. Germline CDR1 MNHEY, CDR2 SVGAGI. The CDR3 covers 16 residues. The CDR3: CASRLYPGANSYEQYF. The CDR3 DNA follows: TGTGCCAGCAGGTTATACCCGGGGGCTAATTCCTACGAGCAGTACTTC.